Below are 17 T cell receptor beta chains sequenced from a single sample in a study of T-cell memory formation after mild COVID-19. TCRdb fed the 5' RACE reads into MiXCR, producing one record per CDR3 protein. In the table there are roughly 580,000 distinct CDR3 sequences, around 17% of which are singletons. Specimen: PBMCs or a T cell subset sorted from them (not recorded which). The receptors stem from an adult woman who had mild COVID-19 (a few samples of this study predate the infection). Cell type and time point are not known.

The chain recombines TRBV19 with TRBJ2-7, with D unclear. The CDR3 covers 14 residues. Germline V CDR1 and CDR2: LNHDA, SQIVND (reference sequence). The V end was cut by 4 bases, the J end by 0 bases, with 10 bases between. The CDR3 bases are TGTGCCAGTAGTACCCGATTTGTCTCCTACGAGCAGTACTTC. Translation: CASSTRFVSYEQYF. The variable domain in full, with the rest retrieved from reference TRBV19 and TRBJ2-7, is DGGITQSPKYLFRKEGQNVTLSCEQNLNHDAMYWYRQDPGQGLRLIYYSQIVNDFQKGDIAEGYSVSREKKESFPLTVTSAQKNPTAFYLCASSTRFVSYEQYFGPGTRLTVT.

The rearrangement joins TRBV6-6 to TRBJ2-7; D uncertain. V lost 3 bases, J lost 3 bases, and 9 bases lay in between. Germline V gene data show CDR1 as MNHNY and CDR2 as SVGAGI (reference sequence). This CDR3 region has 13 residues. The CDR3 region has the DNA TGTGCCAGCAGTTATAAGAGACTCTACGAGCAGTACTTC. It specifies CASSYKRLYEQYF.

The chain joins TRBV7-9 to TRBJ2-7; D is undetermined. The CDR3 loop spans 14 amino acids. Germline CDR1 is SEHNR and CDR2 is FQNEAQ (reference sequence). Trimming took off 2 bases at V and 2 bases at J, with 10 bases between the two ends. The CDR3 spells CASSLSESPYEQYF. DNA of the CDR3: TGTGCCAGCAGCTTAAGTGAGTCGCCCTACGAGCAGTACTTC.

This clonotype was counted a few times. CDR3 loop: CASIGGSWYNEQFF. CDR3 nucleotides: TGTGCCAGCATCGGCGGGAGTTGGTACAATGAGCAGTTCTTC. The chain uses TRBV6-2 or TRBV6-3 and TRBJ2-1, with TRBD2 identical over 7 bases. This CDR3 has 14 amino acids. V shed 7 bases, J shed 4 bases, and the junction held 7 bases outside the gene matches. Germline V gene sequence: CDR1 MNHEY, CDR2 SVGEGT.

This clonotype was picked up a small number of times. DNA of the CDR3: TGCGCCAGCAGCCAGGGGGATAGCTCCTACAATGAGCAGTTCTTC. Translation gives CASSQGDSSYNEQFF. The rearrangement uses TRBV4-1 and TRBJ2-1, with D perhaps assigned TRBD1 or TRBD2 (5 bases each). The germline V and J ends were trimmed by 3 bases and 0 bases, with 9 bases remaining between them. Per germline, CDR1 MGHRA and CDR2 YSYEKL. The CDR3 has 15 amino acids.

This clonotype was detected only a few times. The V and J genes are TRBV28 and TRBJ2-7, with 10 bases matching TRBD1. CDR1 is MDHEN, CDR2 SYDVKM, per germline. V was pared by 6 bases and J by 3 bases, with 11 bases of the junction left unmatched. This CDR3 comprises 16 residues. The CDR3 DNA is TGTGCCAGCAGCTCCCCCTCCGGGACAGGGGTCTACGAGCAGTACTTC. Amino acid sequence: CASSSPSGTGVYEQYF.

This clonotype was counted a few times. The J gene is TRBJ2-1, the V gene TRBV9, with a tentative D call TRBD2 (6 bases). CDR1 SGDLS and CDR2 YYNGEE come from the germline V gene. This CDR3 has 13 amino acids. Trimming took 1 base from V and 6 from J, leaving 8 bases between them. The CDR3 coding sequence is TGTGCCAGCAGCGTATCCGGGGGCAATGAGCAGTTCTTC. Its protein is CASSVSGGNEQFF.

The chain couples TRBV5-1 to TRBJ1-6, with 9 nucleotides matching TRBD1. In germline, CDR1 is SGHRS, CDR2 YFSETQ. The CDR3 spans 15 residues. The V and J ends lost 4 bases and 5 bases, in that order; junction bases with no gene match: 4. As DNA, the CDR3 is TGCGCCAGCAGCCAACGGACAGGGGATAATTCACCCCTCCACTTT. As protein: CASSQRTGDNSPLHF.

V and J are TRBV4-3 and TRBJ2-1; 11 bases are a match to TRBD1. This CDR3 is built from 16 residues. The V segment lost 3 bases and the J segment 7 bases; nucleotides outside the gene matches: 8. The germline gives CDR1 LGHNA, CDR2 YSLEER. CDR3 DNA: TGCGCCAGCAGCCACAGGACAGGGGGCGCCGGGAATGAGCAGTTCTTC. Protein: CASSHRTGGAGNEQFF.

This clonotype was found a few times. This chain connects TRBV4-1 to TRBJ2-5; 13 bases fit TRBD2. Germline trimming cut 1 base from V and 1 base from J; bases unmatched to any gene: 0. The CDR3 contains 16 residues. Germline-derived CDR1 and CDR2 are MGHRA and YSYEKL. The CDR3 here is CASSQGTSGGQETQYF. CDR3 sequence (DNA): TGCGCCAGCAGCCAAGGGACTAGCGGGGGCCAAGAGACCCAGTACTTC.

V is TRBV7-8 and J is TRBJ2-1, with a weak D call TRBD1 (5 bases). The CDR3 runs 15 residues. Per germline, CDR1 SGHVS and CDR2 FQNEAQ. V dropped 2 bases and J dropped 2 bases, with 10 bases sitting between them. CDR3 sequence: CASSLSQGPYNEQFF. CDR3 in DNA: TGTGCCAGCAGCTTATCGCAGGGTCCCTACAATGAGCAGTTCTTC. The variable domain in full, completed from reference TRBV7-8 and TRBJ2-1, reads GAGVSQSPRYKVAKRGQDVALRCDPISGHVSLFWYQQALGQGPEFLTYFQNEAQLDKSGLPSDRFFAERPEGSVSTLKIQRTQQEDSAVYLCASSLSQGPYNEQFFGPGTRLTVL.

The chain uses TRBV4-1 and TRBJ1-1; TRBD1 matches 8 bases. Unmatched junction bases numbered 6, after V lost 5 bases and J lost 1 base. The CDR3 totals 15 residues. In germline, CDR1 is MGHRA, CDR2 YSYEKL. CDR3 protein: CASSRSGTGNTEAFF. Written as DNA, the CDR3 is TGCGCCAGCAGCAGGAGCGGGACAGGGAACACTGAAGCTTTCTTT.

The chain has TRBV7-2 and TRBJ2-5, with 10 bases lining up with TRBD2. V lost 2 bases and J lost 4; bases outside the gene matches: 7. Germline-derived CDR1 and CDR2 are SGHTA and FQGNSA. This CDR3 is built from 16 residues. The CDR3 here is CASSLIPAGGPETQYF. CDR3 sequence (DNA): TGTGCCAGCAGCTTAATTCCAGCGGGGGGGCCAGAGACCCAGTACTTC.

At least ten counts were recorded for this clonotype. This rearrangement joins TRBV12-3 or TRBV12-4 to TRBJ1-1; weak D call: TRBD1 (6 bases). The germline V and J ends were trimmed by 5 bases and 4 bases, with 14 bases remaining between them. CDR3 size: 14 residues. The CDR3 DNA reads as TGTGCCAGCAGTACAACAGGGTGGGGCACTGAAGCTTTCTTT. This sequence encodes CASSTTGWGTEAFF.

This clonotype appeared a few times. The chain recombines TRBV6-1 with TRBJ1-2, with TRBD1 matching over 9 bases. V lost 7 bases to trimming and J lost 5 bases; unmatched junction nucleotides: 11. In germline, CDR1 is MNHNS, CDR2 SASEGT. The CDR3 consists of 15 residues. The CDR3 DNA is TGTGCCAGCACCCCAGGGGGACAGGGTGGTTATGGCTACACCTTC. Its protein product is CASTPGGQGGYGYTF.

This clonotype was counted only a few times. CDR3 loop: CASSQTLSGRPTDTQYF. As DNA, the CDR3 is TGTGCCAGCAGCCAAACCCTTAGCGGGAGGCCCACAGATACGCAGTATTTT. The rearrangement joins TRBV4-2 to TRBJ2-3, with TRBD2 identical over 10 bases. The CDR3 has 17 amino acids. CDR1 LGHNA and CDR2 YNFKEQ come from the germline V gene. V dropped 2 bases and J dropped 2; count of bases not matched to a gene: 7.

The gene calls are TRBV4-2 and TRBJ2-3; D is perhaps TRBD1 (6 bases). Trimming removed 2 bases from V and 2 bases from J, with 17 bases in between. Germline lookup yields CDR1 LGHNA and CDR2 YNFKEQ. This CDR3 comprises 17 residues. CDR3 protein: CASSQPQGPMDTDTQYF. CDR3 in DNA: TGTGCCAGCAGCCAACCACAGGGACCTATGGACACAGATACGCAGTATTTT.